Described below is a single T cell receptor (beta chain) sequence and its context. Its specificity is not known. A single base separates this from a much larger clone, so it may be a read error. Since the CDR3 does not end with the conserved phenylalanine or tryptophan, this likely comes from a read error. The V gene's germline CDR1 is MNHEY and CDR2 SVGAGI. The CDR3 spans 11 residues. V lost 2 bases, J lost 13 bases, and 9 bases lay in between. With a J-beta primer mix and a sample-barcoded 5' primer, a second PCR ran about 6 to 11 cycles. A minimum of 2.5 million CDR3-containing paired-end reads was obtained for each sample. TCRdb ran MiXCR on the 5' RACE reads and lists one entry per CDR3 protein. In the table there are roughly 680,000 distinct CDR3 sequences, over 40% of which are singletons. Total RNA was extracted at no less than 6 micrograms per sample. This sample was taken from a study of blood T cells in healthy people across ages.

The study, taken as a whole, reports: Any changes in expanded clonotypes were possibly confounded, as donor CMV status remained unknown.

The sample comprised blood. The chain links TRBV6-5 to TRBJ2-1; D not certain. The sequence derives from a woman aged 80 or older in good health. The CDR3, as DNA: TGTGCCAGCAGTTACGCCAATGGCCAGTTCTTA. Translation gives CASSYANGQFL.